These 3 T cell receptor beta chains originate from one sample sequenced in a study of cytomegalovirus exposure and HLA in healthy donors. A multiplex PCR was run with 60 Vbeta primers and 13 Jbeta primers. Using immunoSEQ multiplex PCR, the repertoire was profiled, and TCRdb retains in-frame clones only, with some absent. Seen here are some 200,000 clones, roughly 90% observed once, and the top ten hold around 1%. The specimen was PBMCs. Receptors were obtained from a woman in her late teens or twenties in good health and CMV-seronegative.

This clone has only one observation. The chain couples TRBV6-1 to TRBJ2-7; unclear D gene. The CDR3 sequence is 14 residues long. Trimming stripped 10 bases from V and 2 bases from J, with 18 bases between. From germline, CDR1 is MNHNS and CDR2 SASEGT. CDR3 amino acids: CATLMPVVAYEQYF. The CDR3 region has the DNA TGTGCCACCCTTATGCCGGTCGTAGCCTACGAGCAGTACTTC.

The rearrangement uses TRBV30 and TRBJ1-2; D gene ambiguous. Germline loops: CDR1 GTSNPN, CDR2 SVGIG (reference sequence). The CDR3 consists of 15 residues. V gave up 2 bases and J gave up 4 bases, with 17 bases separating them. The CDR3 DNA follows: TGTGCCTGGAGTCGGGAGGGAGGTCGAAGCTATGGCTACACCTTC. This codes for CAWSREGGRSYGYTF.

The chain carries TRBV27 and TRBJ1-6; perhaps TRBD1 as D (6 bases). The ends were cut back, 7 bases at V and 9 bases at J, with 16 bases in the middle. There are 14 residues in the CDR3. Per germline, CDR1 MNHEY and CDR2 SMNVEV (reference sequence). The CDR3 reads CASTLTGSSSPLHF. CDR3 DNA: TGTGCCAGCACCCTGACAGGTTCGTCTTCACCCCTCCACTTT.